Each of the 29 T cell receptor beta chains below was sequenced from the same sample in a study of glioma-infiltrating T cells. TCR alpha and beta CDR3 regions were amplified from RNA using iRepertoire nested multiplex PCR. TCRdb used MiXCR to reprocess the multiplex PCR reads, holding one entry per CDR3 protein. The table has around 180,000 distinct CDR3 sequences, more than 35% seen once; the top ten hold around 5.3%. Sequencing was performed on glioma tissue, nonneoplastic brain tissue, or PBMCs (not recorded which). These receptors were collected from a human donor with low-grade glioma or glioblastoma, undergoing nonglioma brain surgery, or in good health (not recorded which).

Many counts were recorded for this clonotype. The chain joins TRBV6-1 to TRBJ2-5; D remains unclear. This CDR3 region has 15 residues. The V and J ends lost 5 bases and 1 base respectively, with 14 bases between them. Germline assignment: CDR1 MNHNS and CDR2 SASEGT. The CDR3 spells CASSSSGALQETQYF. The CDR3 bases are TGTGCCAGCAGTTCCTCCGGTGCCCTCCAAGAGACCCAGTACTTC.

Note on this clonotype: A read error is possible here, since a much larger clone lies one base away. This sequence joins TRBV5-4 and TRBJ2-1; TRBD1 matches at 10 bases. The CDR3 is 15 amino acids. The germline CDR1 and CDR2 sequences are SGHNT and YYREEE (reference sequence). CDR3 sequence (DNA): TGTGTCAGCAGTGTAAAGACAGGGGGCTTCAATGAGCAGTTCTTC. Translating it yields CVSSVKTGGFNEQFF.

This clonotype was seen a few times. The gene calls are TRBV13 and TRBJ2-1, with 12 bases aligning to TRBD2. The ends lost 5 bases at V and 4 bases at J; junction bases unmatched: 6. Germline V gene data show CDR1 as PRHDT and CDR2 as FYEKMQ (reference sequence). This CDR3 has 16 residues. The CDR3, as DNA: TGTGCCAGCAGCCTAGCGGGAGGGCCGACGTACAATGAGCAGTTCTTC. Amino acids: CASSLAGGPTYNEQFF.

Details on this clonotype: A much larger clone differs from this one at a single base, so this may be a read error. V usage is TRBV7-6 and J usage is TRBJ2-3; 7 bases match TRBD2. This CDR3 has 16 amino acids. Germline assignment: CDR1 SGHVS and CDR2 FNYEAQ. V lost 2 bases and J lost 7; bases outside the gene matches: 12. Written as DNA, the CDR3 is TGTGCCAGCAGCTTAAGAATGTGGGAGGGGAAATATACGCAGTATTTT. Translated: CASSLRMWEGKYTQYF.

V and J are TRBV2 and TRBJ2-7; 8 bases are shared with TRBD2. The CDR3 has 14 amino acids. The junction had 4 bases not matched to a gene; V was cut back by 6 bases and J by 0 bases. In germline, CDR1 is SNHLY, CDR2 FYNNEI. The CDR3 reads CASRWREASYEQYF. The DNA for the CDR3 is TGTGCCAGCAGATGGCGGGAGGCCTCCTACGAGCAGTACTTC.

The rearrangement joins TRBV19 to TRBJ2-7; D unclear. The V end was cut by 5 bases, the J end by 4 bases, with 12 bases between. Germline assignment: CDR1 LNHDA and CDR2 SQIVND (reference sequence). The CDR3 consists of 13 residues. In DNA, the CDR3 is TGTGCCAGTAGTGGGCAGCATCTTTACGAGCAGTACTTC. Encoded protein: CASSGQHLYEQYF.

This clonotype was seen a handful of times. The chain combines TRBV27 with TRBJ2-1; either TRBD1 or TRBD2 may supply D (5 bases each). V gave up 6 bases and J gave up 2 bases, with 20 bases separating them. Germline CDR1 reads MNHEY; CDR2 reads SMNVEV (reference sequence). The CDR3 runs 17 residues. CDR3 sequence (DNA): TGTGCCAGCAGCCTTGGGGCCCGGGGCTTAACCTACAATGAGCAGTTCTTC. This encodes CASSLGARGLTYNEQFF.

This clonotype was counted between two and nine times. The chain links TRBV3-1 to TRBJ2-1; 14 nucleotides agree with TRBD2. In germline, CDR1 is LGHDT, CDR2 YNNKEL (reference sequence). The CDR3 covers 13 residues. J lost 6 bases, V lost 10 bases, and 2 bases had no gene match. CDR3 coding DNA: TGTGCCACGGGACTAGCGGGAGTCAATGAGCAGTTCTTC. It yields the protein CATGLAGVNEQFF.

The chain is built from TRBV14 and TRBJ2-1; D is undetermined. Trimming left V 2 bases short and J 0 bases short, with 11 bases between. The germline V gene has CDR1 SGHDN and CDR2 FVKESK. The CDR3 is 16 amino acids. This CDR3 reads CASSQLSLSSYNEQFF. CDR3 DNA: TGTGCCAGCAGCCAATTATCCCTGAGCTCCTACAATGAGCAGTTCTTC.

This clonotype came up many times. V gene TRBV25-1 combines with J gene TRBJ1-1, with a possible D match to TRBD1 (5 bases). The CDR3 totals 14 residues. CDR1 MGHDK and CDR2 SYGVNS come from the germline V gene. Trimming took 6 bases from V and 1 from J, leaving 12 bases between them. The CDR3 bases are TGTGCCAGCAGCGACAGCCGGTGGAACACTGAAGCTTTCTTT. It translates to CASSDSRWNTEAFF.

A remark on this clonotype: The junction differs from germline at one of its ends, possibly a read error. The V and J genes are TRBV18 and TRBJ2-3; 7 positions agree with TRBD1. Germline V gives CDR1 KGHSH, CDR2 LQKENI. The CDR3 consists of 17 residues. The CDR3 bases are TGTGCCAGCTCACCGTATCGTAAGGGGGCTAGCAAAGATACGCAGTATTTT. Translation gives CASSPYRKGASKDTQYF.

The rearrangement uses TRBV6-1 and TRBJ2-7; D may be TRBD2 (5 bases). V lost 6 bases to trimming and J lost 11 bases, with 14 bases between them. CDR1 MNHNS and CDR2 SASEGT come from the germline V gene. This CDR3 has 11 amino acids. The CDR3 is CASRSLVEEYF. Written as DNA, the CDR3 is TGTGCCAGCAGATCATTAGTGGAGGAGTACTTC.

For this clonotype: A much bigger clone sits one base away, suggesting this may be a read error. This rearrangement joins TRBV24-1 to TRBJ2-5; 10 bases line up with TRBD2. The J segment lost 2 bases and the V segment lost 3 bases, leaving 5 bases of the junction unmatched. This CDR3 is built from 16 residues. Germline assignment: CDR1 KGHDR and CDR2 SFDVKD. CDR3 in amino acids: CATSDVSGGSQETQYF. The CDR3 coding sequence is TGTGCCACCAGTGATGTTAGCGGGGGGTCACAAGAGACCCAGTACTTC.

The chain uses TRBV4-1 and TRBJ2-1, with D possibly being TRBD1 (5 bases). Trimming stripped 0 bases from V and 2 bases from J, with 11 bases between. Per germline, CDR1 MGHRA and CDR2 YSYEKL. This CDR3 has 16 residues. Here the CDR3 DNA reads TGCGCCAGCAGCCAAGATAGCCAGGGTACCTACAATGAGCAGTTCTTC. Encoded protein: CASSQDSQGTYNEQFF.

The sample holds a few counts of this clonotype. This chain links TRBV19 with TRBJ2-1, with D perhaps TRBD2 (5 bases). This CDR3 is 16 amino acids long. Germline loops: CDR1 LNHDA, CDR2 SQIVND (reference sequence). The V and J ends lost 1 base and 0 bases respectively, with 10 bases between them. CDR3 bases: TGTGCCAGTAGTATAGGTCGGGCGGGCTCCTACAATGAGCAGTTCTTC. Protein sequence: CASSIGRAGSYNEQFF.

As concerns this clonotype: A much bigger clone sits one base away, suggesting this may be a read error. V and J are TRBV25-1 and TRBJ1-1; D possibly corresponds to TRBD1 (6 bases). V dropped 7 bases and J dropped 5 bases, with 14 bases sitting between them. CDR1 and CDR2 (germline): MGHDK, SYGVNS. The length of the CDR3 is 13 residues. CDR3 in amino acids: CASIKEGVTEAFF. In DNA, the CDR3 is TGTGCCAGCATAAAAGAGGGGGTGACTGAAGCTTTCTTT.

This chain links TRBV20-1 with TRBJ1-4; TRBD1 might be the D (5 bases). Per germline, CDR1 DFQATT and CDR2 SNEGSKA (reference sequence). The ends were cut back, 2 bases at V and 4 bases at J, with 20 bases in the middle. The CDR3 is made up of 17 amino acids. The CDR3 is CSARSPGQVGFNEKLFF. The CDR3 nucleotides read TGCAGTGCTAGATCCCCTGGACAAGTGGGCTTTAATGAAAAACTGTTTTTT.

This chain uses TRBV28 with TRBJ2-1; 14 bases are shared with TRBD2. Germline V CDR1 and CDR2: MDHEN, SYDVKM. Losses at the gene ends were 7 bases for V and 4 bases for J; bases not matched to a gene: 9. CDR3 length: 17 amino acids. The DNA of the CDR3 is TGTGCCAGCATTCTTGGGACTAGCGGGAGCGTGTACAATGAGCAGTTCTTC. This codes for CASILGTSGSVYNEQFF.

This chain joins TRBV5-1 and TRBJ1-1; 7 nucleotides align to TRBD1. J gave up 2 bases and V 5 bases, and 9 bases lay outside the gene matches. This CDR3 is built from 15 residues. Germline assignment: CDR1 SGHRS and CDR2 YFSETQ. In nucleotides, the CDR3 is TGCGCCAGCAGTAGCCCCGGGACAGACAACACTGAAGCTTTCTTT. Translating it yields CASSSPGTDNTEAFF.

This clonotype occurred many times. The chain combines TRBV2 with TRBJ2-5, with D perhaps TRBD2 (5 bases). Germline assignment: CDR1 SNHLY and CDR2 FYNNEI. Between the trimmed V and J ends, which lost 6 bases and 5 bases, there was a span of 7 bases. The CDR3 has 11 residues. The CDR3 reads CASRRDETQYF. The DNA for the CDR3 is TGTGCCAGCAGGAGGGATGAGACCCAGTACTTC.

The sample holds many counts of this clonotype. The chain's CDR3 is CASSTSDEQFF. CDR3 DNA sequence: TGTGCCAGCAGTACTAGTGATGAGCAGTTCTTC. The chain employs TRBV6-1 and TRBJ2-1; a weak D match, TRBD2 (5 bases). Germline CDR1 is MNHNS and CDR2 is SASEGT. The CDR3 extends over 11 amino acids. V was trimmed by 5 bases and J by 8 bases, leaving 7 bases between them.

About this clonotype: A much larger clone sits a single nucleotide away, making a read error possible. The chain combines TRBV7-9 with TRBJ2-2; D is perhaps TRBD1 (5 bases). With 4 bases removed from V and 2 bases from J, the gap between germline ends came to 11 bases. CDR3 length: 15 residues. Looked up from germline, CDR1 is SEHNR and CDR2 is FQNEAQ (reference sequence). CDR3 nucleotides: TGTGCCAGCAGCTATCTTGACAGTAACACCGGGGAGCTGTTTTTT. It specifies CASSYLDSNTGELFF.

This clonotype came up a few times. The chain recombines TRBV5-4 with TRBJ2-3; D unresolved. CDR3 length: 13 residues. Between the trimmed V and J ends, which lost 0 bases and 5 bases, there was a span of 7 bases. CDR1 and CDR2 from the germline V gene are SGHNT and YYREEE (reference sequence). CDR3 DNA: TGTGCCAGCAGCTTGGGGGGTGAAGATACGCAGTATTTT. Protein: CASSLGGEDTQYF.

This clonotype was observed many times. V is TRBV6-1 and J is TRBJ1-5, with 7 nucleotides matching TRBD1. The germline V gene encodes CDR1 MNHNS and CDR2 SASEGT. V lost 6 bases to trimming and J lost 0 bases; unmatched junction nucleotides: 8. This CDR3 contains 16 residues. In DNA form, the CDR3 reads TGTGCCAGCAGACAGTCAGGGGGAACTAGCAATCAGCCCCAGCATTTT. Its protein product is CASRQSGGTSNQPQHF.

This clonotype was detected once. A read error may account for a junction end that differs from germline. V and J are TRBV27 and TRBJ1-2; D gene uncertain. CDR3 size: 14 residues. Germline CDR1 reads MNHEY; CDR2 reads SMNVEV (reference sequence). CDR3 sequence: CATSARRENYGYTF. The CDR3 DNA follows: TGTGCCACCAGTGCACGGCGAGAGAACTATGGCTACACCTTC.

The chain recombines TRBV20-1 with TRBJ1-1, with D possibly TRBD1 on 6 matching bases. V lost 7 bases and J 6 bases, leaving 24 bases between the germline ends. From germline, CDR1 is DFQATT and CDR2 SNEGSKA (reference sequence). This CDR3 is 15 amino acids long. The CDR3 reads CSDRGQNPYNSEAFF. The CDR3 nucleotides are TGCAGTGATAGGGGACAAAACCCCTATAATTCTGAAGCTTTCTTT.

The V gene is TRBV2, the J gene TRBJ1-1; the D gene is possibly TRBD1 (5 bases). The CDR3 extends over 14 amino acids. Trimming left V 5 bases short and J 7 bases short, with 17 bases between. Germline lookup yields CDR1 SNHLY and CDR2 FYNNEI. CDR3 nucleotide sequence: TGTGCCAGCAGTTTTACAGCGACAGTGGGTGAAGCTTTCTTT. It specifies CASSFTATVGEAFF.

Note on this clonotype: At one boundary the junction diverges from the germline segment, which might be a read error. The chain links TRBV5-4 to TRBJ1-3; a possible D gene is TRBD1 (6 bases). The CDR3 sequence is 14 residues long. The germline CDR1 and CDR2 sequences are SGHNT and YYREEE (reference sequence). CDR3 residues: CVSSLGGRGNTIYF. In nucleotides, the CDR3 is TGTGTCAGCAGCTTGGGGGGGCGCGGAAACACCATATATTTT. Supplemented by reference TRBV5-4 and TRBJ1-3, the full variable domain reads ETGVTQSPTHLIKTRGQQVTLRCSSQSGHNTVSWYQQALGQGPQFIFQYYREEENGRGNFPPRFSGLQFPNYSSELNVNALELDDSALYLCVSSLGGRGNTIYFGEGSWLTVV.

With respect to this clonotype: Just one base apart from a much larger clone, this may be a read error. The rearrangement links TRBV2 to TRBJ2-1; the D is unclear. The CDR3 extends over 12 amino acids. Germline V gene sequence: CDR1 SNHLY, CDR2 FYNNEI. The V and J ends lost 7 bases and 8 bases respectively, with 12 bases between them. The CDR3 is CASKYMGYEQFF. CDR3 DNA: TGTGCCAGCAAGTACATGGGGTATGAGCAGTTCTTC.